This TCR beta chain was recovered during a study of T cells after posttransplantation cyclophosphamide (dated by TCRdb to about 2016). General notes on the study: Using TRB sequencing, the study followed how the T cell repertoire reconstituted after myeloablative bone marrow transplantation in which posttransplantation cyclophosphamide served as GVHD prophylaxis. Because TRA and TRB clonality correlated tightly in 10 or so samples, the subsequent TCR analyses were limited to TRB only. Public TRB sequences were compared against a database of over 3,000 sequences linked to responses to pathogens, tumor antigens, self-antigens and alloantigens. Blood from every one of the roughly 33 PTCy patients who had 1-year posttransplant specimens underwent TRB sequencing. TRB sequencing was also done on up to about 3 additional blood samples from 2 to 5.2 years after transplant in 3 patients, and on pretransplant blood from 4 patients. Antigen receptor sequencing covered samples from some 35 PTCy-treated patients and 16 of their related bone marrow donors. Study-level results and caveats: Donor-recipient similarity was low at 1-2 months but rose over the first year, and later blood repertoires were often dominated by donor CD8+ memory clones. Across 45 patients, recipient CMV seropositivity and CMV reactivation were highly associated with TRB clonality; PTCy diversity was similar to CNI/methotrexate controls. The TRB repertoires of T cells infiltrating skin or the GI tract showed only limited overlap with the TRB repertoires found in blood.

Comments on this clone: Its antigen is unknown. No per-base quality is available; no much larger clone lies one base away.

Genomic DNA was used for TRB sequencing, which was performed with the immunoSEQ assay at survey resolution or with the hsTCRB kit. The original methods were these. The immunoSEQ software handled initial read processing, and the LymphoSeq R package was used for repertoire analyses. Clonality was computed as 1 minus normalized Shannon entropy; Gini coefficient was also calculated for each TRB dataset. To infer phenotypes in unsorted samples, TRB sequences from sorted subsets of the recipient or donor were mapped onto unsorted samples from the same recipient. The source is immuneACCESS, and TCRdb retained only in-frame sequences with V and J called. Part of the clones is not carried over; for the studies checked, unresolved V genes explain less than half of this, and the remainder is unexplained. That table gives V, J and clone size, and the DNA gave D and trimming. A total of 5,500 to 9,000 clones appear in this sample, approximately 91% of them only once. The top ten clonotypes cover 3.9% of the sample.

Peripheral blood samples were provided by related bone marrow donors on the day of marrow donation. Peripheral blood and bone marrow mononuclear cells were isolated by Ficoll-Hypaque density centrifugation and cryopreserved. CD4+ and CD8+ T cells, including naive and memory subsets, were sorted by FACS on a FACSAria II. Sample: CD4+ T cells sorted from blood. The receptor was isolated from a woman aged 45-65 years in good health and a related stem cell transplant donor.

The sequence in DNA is TGTGCCAGCAGTACCATACAGGGGGGTAAGAACACTGAAGCTTTCTTT. Its product reads: CASSTIQGGKNTEAFF. The chain uses TRBV6-6 and TRBJ1-1, with TRBD1 identical over 8 junction bases. The germline V end is reduced by 5 bases and the J end by 1 base; junction bases left unmatched: 9. Its CDR3 holds 16 amino acids, cysteine through phenylalanine. The only DNA kept is the CDR3, 48 bases in frame from the first base. CDR1 and CDR2, looked up from the germline V gene (reference sequence), are MNHNY and SVGAGI.